This TCR beta chain was recovered during a study of blood T cell repertoires in COVID-19. Study context: In each case, the material was cDNA or gDNA derived from T cells, B-cell-depleted T cells, or PBMCs.

The table came from immunoSEQ multiplex PCR; TCRdb's copy has only in-frame clones and leaves some out. The data contain 280,000 or so clones, 70% to 90% of them seen just once; the ten biggest clones take up about 6%. The cohort comprised adults aged about 18 to 100 years residing in about two dozen US areas. Allocation to cohorts depended on clinical history reported by the participants. Recovery meant two consecutive negative NP/OP PCR tests, professional clearance, or resolved symptoms. Unmatched junction bases numbered 3, after V lost 5 bases and J lost 5 bases. CDR1 KGHSH and CDR2 LQKENI come from the germline V gene. This CDR3 spans 13 amino acids.

This TCR was sampled from a woman aged 40 to 50 who had recovered from COVID-19. Sequencing was performed on PBMCs or T cells enriched from blood (not recorded which). The chain combines TRBV18 with TRBJ2-1; 7 bases align to TRBD2. This chain's CDR3 is CASSRDYDNEQFF. The CDR3 nucleotides are TGTGCCAGCTCAAGGGACTATGACAATGAGCAGTTCTTC.